The source of this TCR beta chain is a study of T-cell reconstitution after alpha-beta-depleted transplantation in children. Study-wide points: Several hundred expanded graft clones reportedly supplied alpha-beta T cells about two months after transplant. Among T cells one year after transplant, newly produced cells accounted for most counts and diversity. High day-60 TCRbeta diversity in some patients came from surviving recipient T cells and thymic progenitors.

This clonotype occurred a few times. Its antigen is undetermined. TCRbeta library construction was performed incorporating unique molecular identifiers. TCRdb processed the PCR reads anew with MiXCR; each CDR3 protein has one entry. Among fewer than 150,000 distinct CDR3 sequences listed, around a tenth were seen once. Sequences were derived from PBMCs, mostly from graft donor cells, sampled 180 days after TCRalphabeta/CD19-depleted stem cell transplant. This clonotype was obtained from a girl under three years old who had a stem cell transplant for combined immunodeficiency, so the T cells may come from the graft donor.

CDR3 in DNA: TGCGCCAGCTTGAAACCGGGGATTGAGGAAAAACTGTTTTTT. Its translation is CASLKPGIEEKLFF. The chain has TRBV4-3 and TRBJ1-4, with no clear D. Trimming removed 8 bases at V and 8 bases at J, with 18 bases between. Looked up from germline, CDR1 is LGHNA and CDR2 is YSLEER. The CDR3 is made up of 14 amino acids.